The 32 T cell receptor beta chains reported below all come from one sample, sequenced in a study of beta chain features in type 1 diabetes. The whole isolated RNA underwent reverse transcription, so sequencing captured expressed TCRB transcripts. Assay: immunoSEQ multiplex PCR; the TCRdb copy retains only in-frame clones and omits some. The table includes 110,000 or so clones, roughly 40% detected once. Specimen: stem cell memory CD4+ T cells from blood. The receptors were gathered from a woman in her late teens or twenties in good health.

This clone has only a few counts. This chain links TRBV4-3 with TRBJ1-2; D is uncertain. This CDR3 region has 14 residues. CDR1 LGHNA and CDR2 YSLEER come from the germline V gene. V lost 0 bases to trimming and J lost 4 bases, with 9 bases between them. CDR3 region: CASSQEPGIYGYTF. The CDR3 nucleotides read TGCGCCAGCAGCCAAGAACCGGGTATCTATGGCTACACCTTC.

There are a few counts of this clone. The chain combines TRBV7-9 with TRBJ2-3; the D gene is possibly TRBD1 (5 bases). Germline V gives CDR1 SEHNR, CDR2 FQNEAQ (reference sequence). This CDR3 has 14 amino acids. V was clipped by 5 bases and J by 0 bases, with 9 bases between them. CDR3 coding DNA: TGTGCCAGCAGCGCCGACAGAAGCACAGATACGCAGTATTTT. This translates into CASSADRSTDTQYF.

The chain employs TRBV5-1 and TRBJ2-7, with 9 bases identical to TRBD2. Germline lookup yields CDR1 SGHRS and CDR2 YFSETQ. This CDR3 has 14 residues. Trimming removed 2 bases from V and 5 bases from J; junction bases left unmatched: 5. Here the CDR3 reads CASSFSGSYDEQYF. The CDR3 DNA reads TGCGCCAGCAGCTTTAGCGGGAGCTACGACGAGCAGTACTTC.

This clone has only a few counts. V usage is TRBV10-3 and J usage is TRBJ2-5, with TRBD1 matching over 7 bases. The CDR3 has 13 residues. Germline-derived CDR1 and CDR2 are ENHRY and SYGVKD. Trimming cost V 6 bases and J 2 bases; bases outside gene matches: 3. The CDR3 DNA is TGTGCCATCAGCAGGGGGAAACAAGAGACCCAGTACTTC. Protein sequence: CAISRGKQETQYF.

The V call is TRBV29-1, the J call TRBJ2-2; maybe TRBD1 (6 bases). The germline gives CDR1 SQVTM, CDR2 ANQGSEA. The V end lost 4 bases, the J end lost 5 bases, and 14 bases lay between the germline ends. The length of the CDR3 is 14 residues. DNA for the CDR3: TGCAGCGTTGCAGGACAGTCGGGAACCGGGGAGCTGTTTTTT. Its protein product is CSVAGQSGTGELFF.

The chain couples TRBV2 to TRBJ2-2, with D maybe TRBD1 (5 bases). V was trimmed by 5 bases and J by 7 bases, leaving 14 bases between them. Looked up from germline, CDR1 is SNHLY and CDR2 is FYNNEI. The CDR3 runs 14 residues. For the CDR3, the DNA is TGTGCCAGCAGTCGGATCACTGGACACGGGGAGCTGTTTTTT. Its protein product is CASSRITGHGELFF.

This clone was observed a few times. The genes are TRBV14 and TRBJ2-1, with 10 positions matching TRBD2. Germline-derived CDR1 and CDR2 are SGHDN and FVKESK. There are 15 residues in the CDR3. V lost 4 bases, J lost 3 bases, and 3 bases stayed unmatched. The CDR3 sequence is CASSPLAGGYNEQFF. The DNA of the CDR3 is TGTGCCAGCAGCCCTTTAGCGGGAGGCTACAATGAGCAGTTCTTC.

V usage is TRBV27 and J usage is TRBJ2-3; the match to TRBD2 covers 13 bases. The CDR3 consists of 17 residues. Trimming removed 5 bases from V and 5 bases from J; junction bases left unmatched: 10. Germline V gene sequence: CDR1 MNHEY, CDR2 SMNVEV (reference sequence). The CDR3 coding sequence is TGTGCCAGCAGTCCATGGACTAGCGGGAGTTCTAGAGATACGCAGTATTTT. Its translation: CASSPWTSGSSRDTQYF.

The CDR3: CASSSLPNPGLADSTDTQYF. The CDR3 nucleotides read TGTGCCAGCAGCTCCCTACCAAATCCGGGACTAGCGGATAGCACAGATACGCAGTATTTT. The chain uses TRBV7-6 and TRBJ2-3; 11 bases line up with TRBD2. This CDR3 is 20 amino acids long. Germline trimming cut 4 bases from V and 0 bases from J; bases unmatched to any gene: 15. The germline V gene has CDR1 SGHVS and CDR2 FNYEAQ.

The rearrangement joins TRBV2 to TRBJ2-3, with D perhaps TRBD2 (6 bases). V dropped 5 bases and J dropped 0 bases, with 15 bases sitting between them. Looked up from germline, CDR1 is SNHLY and CDR2 is FYNNEI. CDR3 length equals 16 residues. DNA of the CDR3: TGTGCCAGCAGTTCAGAAGGCGGGACTAGCACAGATACGCAGTATTTT. Its protein product is CASSSEGGTSTDTQYF.

The sample holds a few counts of this clone. The V and J genes are TRBV18 and TRBJ2-1; TRBD2 matches 7 bases. Unmatched junction bases numbered 6, after V lost 2 bases and J lost 2 bases. In germline, CDR1 is KGHSH, CDR2 LQKENI. The CDR3 sequence is 16 residues long. CDR3 sequence: CASSPVPGLAYNEQFF. The CDR3 DNA is TGTGCCAGCTCACCAGTTCCAGGACTAGCCTACAATGAGCAGTTCTTC.

The chain links TRBV4-3 to TRBJ2-1, with 8 bases aligning to TRBD2. CDR1 is LGHNA, CDR2 YSLEER, per germline. This CDR3 comprises 15 residues. J lost 3 bases, V lost 8 bases, and 9 bases had no gene match. The CDR3 sequence is CASGTAGGSYNEQFF. The CDR3 coding sequence is TGCGCCAGCGGTACGGCGGGAGGAAGCTACAATGAGCAGTTCTTC.

This clone turned up a few times. The genes are TRBV7-9 and TRBJ2-1, with D perhaps TRBD2 (6 bases). This CDR3 is 17 amino acids long. Trimming pared 2 bases from V and 2 bases from J, leaving 16 bases between. The V gene's germline CDR1 is SEHNR and CDR2 FQNEAQ (reference sequence). CDR3 nucleotide sequence: TGTGCCAGCAGCTTAATTCCCCCGAGGGAGGCCTACAATGAGCAGTTCTTC. This sequence encodes CASSLIPPREAYNEQFF.

The chain is built from TRBV28 and TRBJ2-7; D remains ambiguous. Germline V gene lookup returns CDR1 MDHEN and CDR2 SYDVKM. Trimming pared 3 bases from V and 2 bases from J, leaving 11 bases between. CDR3 size: 14 residues. The CDR3 DNA reads TGTGCCAGCAGTTTGGCCCCTCAGGCCTACGAGCAGTACTTC. Amino acid sequence: CASSLAPQAYEQYF.

The V call is TRBV7-9, the J call TRBJ2-3; D gene ambiguous. The CDR3 runs 17 residues. Germline V CDR1 and CDR2: SEHNR, FQNEAQ (reference sequence). With 4 bases removed from V and 2 bases from J, the gap between germline ends came to 19 bases. CDR3 in DNA: TGTGCCAGCAGCTCTGGGTGGTGGCAGACATACACAGATACGCAGTATTTT. Its translation is CASSSGWWQTYTDTQYF.

The chain combines TRBV5-1 with TRBJ2-6; 7 bases align to TRBD1. CDR3 length equals 19 residues. Trimming at V came to 3 bases and at J to 0 bases, leaving 12 bases not matched to a gene. CDR1 is SGHRS and CDR2 is YFSETQ in the germline V gene. This CDR3 reads CASSSATGQRTSGANVLTF. The CDR3 nucleotides read TGCGCCAGCAGCTCGGCTACGGGACAGAGGACCTCTGGGGCCAACGTCCTGACTTTC.

This chain links TRBV5-1 with TRBJ2-1, with D perhaps matching TRBD2 (6 bases). V was cut by 0 bases and J by 5 bases, with 12 bases left in between. Germline V gives CDR1 SGHRS, CDR2 YFSETQ. The CDR3 runs to 15 residues. The chain's CDR3 is CASSLVVSGHNEQFF. CDR3 coding DNA: TGCGCCAGCAGCTTGGTCGTTAGCGGCCACAATGAGCAGTTCTTC.

The chain couples TRBV2 to TRBJ1-1; tentative D call: TRBD1 (5 bases). Germline loops: CDR1 SNHLY, CDR2 FYNNEI. With 2 bases removed from V and 4 bases from J, the gap between germline ends came to 14 bases. CDR3 size: 15 residues. CDR3 amino acids: CASSEWGGPFTEAFF. CDR3 in DNA: TGTGCCAGCAGTGAATGGGGGGGACCATTCACTGAAGCTTTCTTT. Variable domain in full (rest from reference TRBV2 and TRBJ1-1): EPEVTQTPSHQVTQMGQEVILRCVPISNHLYFYWYRQILGQKVEFLVSFYNNEISEKSEIFDDQFSVERPDGSNFTLKIRSTKLEDSAMYFCASSEWGGPFTEAFFGQGTRLTVV.

J is TRBJ2-1 and V is TRBV2; the match to TRBD2 covers 7 bases. This CDR3 region has 15 residues. Germline V gene data show CDR1 as SNHLY and CDR2 as FYNNEI. V trimming: 0 bases; J trimming: 7 bases; junction bases outside the gene matches: 6. CDR3 in amino acids: CASSEAGGGMNEQFF. DNA of the CDR3: TGTGCCAGCAGTGAAGCTGGGGGGGGTATGAATGAGCAGTTCTTC.

This chain uses TRBV15 with TRBJ2-1, with D uncertain. The CDR3 loop spans 16 amino acids. Germline lookup yields CDR1 LNHNV and CDR2 YYDKDF (reference sequence). V was cut by 3 bases and J by 2 bases, with 14 bases left in between. DNA of the CDR3: TGTGCCACCAGCAGTGCCCCAGCGCAACCCTACAATGAGCAGTTCTTC. Translation gives CATSSAPAQPYNEQFF.

V and J are TRBV9 and TRBJ2-1; TRBD2 agrees at 7 bases. Germline V gene sequence: CDR1 SGDLS, CDR2 YYNGEE. The CDR3 runs 18 residues. The trim removed 0 bases at V and 0 bases at J, leaving 9 bases unmatched. The CDR3 DNA reads TGTGCCAGCAGCGTAGTCGGTAGCGGGTTTACCTCCTACAATGAGCAGTTCTTC. This encodes CASSVVGSGFTSYNEQFF.

The V and J genes are TRBV10-3 and TRBJ2-7; 7 nucleotides align to TRBD1. The length of the CDR3 is 15 residues. From germline, CDR1 is ENHRY and CDR2 SYGVKD. V shed 6 bases, J shed 1 base, and the junction held 9 bases outside the gene matches. The CDR3 bases are TGTGCCATCAGCTCCGGGACAGTGGCGTCCTACGAGCAGTACTTC. It yields the protein CAISSGTVASYEQYF.

The V gene is TRBV11-1, the J gene TRBJ2-7; 7 bases map to TRBD1. The V gene's germline CDR1 is SGHAT and CDR2 FQDESV (reference sequence). V was clipped by 3 bases and J by 3 bases; unmatched bases: 5. The CDR3 has 14 amino acids. CDR3 protein: CASSLNRGIYEQYF. CDR3 bases: TGTGCCAGCAGCTTGAACAGGGGAATCTACGAGCAGTACTTC.

This chain uses TRBV28 with TRBJ1-2; TRBD1 matches 8 bases. The CDR3 spans 11 residues. Per the germline V gene, CDR1 is MDHEN and CDR2 is SYDVKM. Germline trimming cut 8 bases from V and 9 bases from J; bases unmatched to any gene: 5. DNA of the CDR3: TGTGCCAGCTCGGACAGGGAGAGCTACACCTTC. Translated, it gives CASSDRESYTF.

The genes are TRBV29-1 and TRBJ2-7; 8 nucleotides line up with TRBD1. Per germline, CDR1 SQVTM and CDR2 ANQGSEA. The CDR3 spans 13 residues. V lost 3 bases and J lost 0; bases outside the gene matches: 1. CDR3 region: CSVDGQGSYEQYF. The CDR3 bases are TGCAGCGTTGATGGACAGGGCTCCTACGAGCAGTACTTC.

The gene calls are TRBV5-1 and TRBJ2-3, with 12 bases that match TRBD2. CDR3 length: 18 amino acids. The junction had 12 bases not matched to a gene; V was cut back by 4 bases and J by 3 bases. Germline V gene lookup returns CDR1 SGHRS and CDR2 YFSETQ. CDR3 nucleotide sequence: TGCGCCAGCAGCCCTGGGACTAGCGGGCACCCAAGGACAGATACGCAGTATTTT. Translated, it gives CASSPGTSGHPRTDTQYF.

This clone was seen only a few times. The chain employs TRBV4-3 and TRBJ2-6; 7 positions match TRBD1. Germline V gene lookup returns CDR1 LGHNA and CDR2 YSLEER. The CDR3 sequence is 18 residues long. V gave up 6 bases and J gave up 0 bases; unmatched junction bases: 11. CDR3 DNA sequence: TGCGCCAGCAGACCACGGGACAGCGGATTCTCTGGGGCCAACGTCCTGACTTTC. It yields the protein CASRPRDSGFSGANVLTF.

The chain is built from TRBV7-3 and TRBJ1-1; D is uncertain. This CDR3 spans 13 amino acids. Germline loops: CDR1 SGHTA, CDR2 FQGTGA. The V end lost 5 bases, the J end lost 3 bases, and 10 bases lay between the germline ends. The CDR3 loop reads CASSPTGDTEAFF. In DNA, the CDR3 is TGTGCCAGCAGCCCCACCGGGGACACTGAAGCTTTCTTT.

The chain couples TRBV10-2 to TRBJ2-1; no definite D call. The length of the CDR3 is 14 residues. Trimming removed 3 bases at V and 3 bases at J, with 9 bases between. The germline V gene has CDR1 WSHSY and CDR2 SAAADI. The CDR3 loop is CASSDVVDYNEQFF. As DNA, the CDR3 is TGCGCCAGCAGTGATGTCGTAGACTACAATGAGCAGTTCTTC.

The chain recombines TRBV11-3 with TRBJ2-2; 9 positions match TRBD1. Unmatched junction bases numbered 7, after V lost 2 bases and J lost 6 bases. CDR3 length: 16 residues. In germline, CDR1 is SGHNT, CDR2 YENEEA. The CDR3 sequence is CASSLSGTGSPGELFF. CDR3 coding DNA: TGTGCCAGCAGCTTATCCGGGACAGGGTCCCCCGGGGAGCTGTTTTTT. The full variable domain, rest sourced from reference TRBV11-3 and TRBJ2-2, is EAGVVQSPRYKIIEKKQPVAFWCNPISGHNTLYWYLQNLGQGPELLIRYENEEAVDDSQLPKDRFSAERLKGVDSTLKIQPAELGDSAVYLCASSLSGTGSPGELFFGEGSRLTVL.

This clone has more than one count but fewer than ten. CDR3 sequence reads: CASRVRTTNEKLFF. Written as DNA, the CDR3 is TGTGCCAGCCGGGTACGGACAACTAATGAAAAACTGTTTTTT. The V call is TRBV6-4, the J call TRBJ1-4; D remains unclear. This CDR3 region has 14 residues. Germline V gives CDR1 MRHNA, CDR2 SNTAGT. V gave up 8 bases and J gave up 0 bases, with 10 bases separating them.

The chain recombines TRBV4-1 with TRBJ2-3; 7 bases agree with TRBD2. V lost 0 bases to trimming and J lost 2 bases; unmatched junction nucleotides: 5. Germline V gene lookup returns CDR1 MGHRA and CDR2 YSYEKL. This CDR3 region has 16 residues. In nucleotides, the CDR3 is TGCGCCAGCAGCCAAGATGCTAGCGGATACACAGATACGCAGTATTTT. Its translation: CASSQDASGYTDTQYF.